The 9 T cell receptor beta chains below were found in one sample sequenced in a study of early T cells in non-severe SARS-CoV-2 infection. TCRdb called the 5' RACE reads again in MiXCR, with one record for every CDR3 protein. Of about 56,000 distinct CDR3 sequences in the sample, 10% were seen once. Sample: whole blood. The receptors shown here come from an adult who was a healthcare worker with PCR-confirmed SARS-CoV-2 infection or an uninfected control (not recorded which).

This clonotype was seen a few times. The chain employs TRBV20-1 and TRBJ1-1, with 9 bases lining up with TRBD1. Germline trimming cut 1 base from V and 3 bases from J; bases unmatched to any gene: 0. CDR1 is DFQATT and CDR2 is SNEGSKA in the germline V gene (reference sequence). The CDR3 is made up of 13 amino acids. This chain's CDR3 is CSARGTGDTEAFF. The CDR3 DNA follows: TGCAGTGCTAGAGGGACAGGGGACACTGAAGCTTTCTTT.

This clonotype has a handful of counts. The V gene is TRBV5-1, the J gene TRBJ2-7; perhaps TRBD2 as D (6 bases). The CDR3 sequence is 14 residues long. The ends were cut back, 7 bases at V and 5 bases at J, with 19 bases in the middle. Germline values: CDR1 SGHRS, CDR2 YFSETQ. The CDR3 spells CASGSRDWYDEQYF. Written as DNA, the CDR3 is TGCGCCAGCGGTTCCCGGGACTGGTATGACGAGCAGTACTTC. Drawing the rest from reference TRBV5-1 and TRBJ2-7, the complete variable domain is KAGVTQTPRYLIKTRGQQVTLSCSPISGHRSVSWYQQTPGQGLQFLFEYFSETQRNKGNFPGRFSGRQFSNSRSEMNVSTLELGDSALYLCASGSRDWYDEQYFGPGTRLTVT.

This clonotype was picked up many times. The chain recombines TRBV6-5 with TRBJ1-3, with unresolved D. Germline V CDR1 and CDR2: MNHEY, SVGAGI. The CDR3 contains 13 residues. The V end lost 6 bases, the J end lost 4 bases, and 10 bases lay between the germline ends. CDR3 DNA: TGTGCCAGCAGATTAACGAGGGGAAACACCATATATTTT. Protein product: CASRLTRGNTIYF.

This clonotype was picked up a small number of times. The CDR3 is CASSPLPGGPREQYF. DNA for the CDR3: TGTGCCAGCTCACCACTCCCGGGAGGGCCTCGTGAGCAGTACTTC. The chain has TRBV18 and TRBJ2-7, with 8 bases matching TRBD2. The CDR3 is made up of 15 amino acids. The ends lost 1 base at V and 7 bases at J; junction bases unmatched: 9. Germline loops: CDR1 KGHSH, CDR2 LQKENI.

CDR3 amino acids: CSARGGADQAEQFF. In nucleotides, the CDR3 is TGCAGTGCTAGAGGAGGGGCAGACCAGGCCGAGCAGTTCTTC. The V and J genes are TRBV20-1 and TRBJ2-1, with D perhaps assigned TRBD1 or TRBD2 (5 bases each). Trimming left V 1 base short and J 10 bases short, with 17 bases between. Germline CDR1 DFQATT, CDR2 SNEGSKA (reference sequence). This CDR3 comprises 14 residues.

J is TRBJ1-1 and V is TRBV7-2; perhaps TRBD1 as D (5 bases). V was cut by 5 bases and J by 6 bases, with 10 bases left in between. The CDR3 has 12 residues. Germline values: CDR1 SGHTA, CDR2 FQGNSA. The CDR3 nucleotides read TGTGCCAGCAGCCAGGGAGGCCCTGAAGCTTTCTTT. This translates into CASSQGGPEAFF. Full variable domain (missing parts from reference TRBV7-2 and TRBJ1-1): GAGVSQSPSNKVTEKGKDVELRCDPISGHTALYWYRQSLGQGLEFLIYFQGNSAPDKSGLPSDRFSAERTGGSVSTLTIQRTQQEDSAVYLCASSQGGPEAFFGQGTRLTVV.

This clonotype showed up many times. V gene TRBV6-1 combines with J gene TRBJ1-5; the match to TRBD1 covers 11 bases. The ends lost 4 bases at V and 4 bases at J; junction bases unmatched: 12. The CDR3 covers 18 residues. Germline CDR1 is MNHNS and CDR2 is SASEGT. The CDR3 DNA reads TGTGCCAGCAGTGGGGGACAGGGGGTGTTAGTGGGTAATCAGCCCCAGCATTTT. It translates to CASSGGQGVLVGNQPQHF.

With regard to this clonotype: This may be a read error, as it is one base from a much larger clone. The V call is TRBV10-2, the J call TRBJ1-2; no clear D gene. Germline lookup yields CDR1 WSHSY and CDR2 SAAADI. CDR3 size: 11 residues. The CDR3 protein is CASRANYGCTF. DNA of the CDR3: TGCGCCAGCCGTGCTAACTATGGCTGCACCTTC.

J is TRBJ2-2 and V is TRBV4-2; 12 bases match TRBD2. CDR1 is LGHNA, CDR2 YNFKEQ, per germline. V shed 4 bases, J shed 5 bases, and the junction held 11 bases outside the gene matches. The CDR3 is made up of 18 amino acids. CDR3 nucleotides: TGTGCCAGCAGCCTTTTGACTAGCGGGAGATTAAAAACCGGGGAGCTGTTTTTT. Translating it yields CASSLLTSGRLKTGELFF.